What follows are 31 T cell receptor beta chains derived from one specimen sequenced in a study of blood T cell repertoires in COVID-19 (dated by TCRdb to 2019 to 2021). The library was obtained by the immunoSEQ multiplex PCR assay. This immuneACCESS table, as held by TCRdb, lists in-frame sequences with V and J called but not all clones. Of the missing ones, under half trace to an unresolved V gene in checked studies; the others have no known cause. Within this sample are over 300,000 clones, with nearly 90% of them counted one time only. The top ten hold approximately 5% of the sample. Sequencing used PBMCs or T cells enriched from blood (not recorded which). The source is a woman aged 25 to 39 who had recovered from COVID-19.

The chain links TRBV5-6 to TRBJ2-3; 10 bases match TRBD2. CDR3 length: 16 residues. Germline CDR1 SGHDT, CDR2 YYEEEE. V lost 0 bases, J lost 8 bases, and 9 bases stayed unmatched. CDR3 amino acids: CASSLGELAGRLTQYF. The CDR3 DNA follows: TGTGCCAGCAGCTTGGGTGAACTAGCGGGGCGGCTTACGCAGTATTTT.

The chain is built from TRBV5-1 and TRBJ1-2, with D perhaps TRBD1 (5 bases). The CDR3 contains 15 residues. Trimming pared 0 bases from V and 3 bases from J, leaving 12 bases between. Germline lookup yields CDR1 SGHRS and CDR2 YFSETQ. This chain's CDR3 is CASSLEVVRDYGYTF. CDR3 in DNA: TGCGCCAGCAGCTTGGAGGTGGTCAGGGACTATGGCTACACCTTC.

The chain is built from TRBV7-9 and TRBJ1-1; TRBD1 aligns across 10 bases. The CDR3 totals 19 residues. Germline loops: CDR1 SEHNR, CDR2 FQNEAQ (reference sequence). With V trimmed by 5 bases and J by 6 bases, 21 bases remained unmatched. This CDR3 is CASSPSLLRDRGGSAEAFF. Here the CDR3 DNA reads TGTGCCAGCAGCCCCTCCCTCCTCAGGGACAGGGGAGGGAGTGCTGAAGCTTTCTTT.

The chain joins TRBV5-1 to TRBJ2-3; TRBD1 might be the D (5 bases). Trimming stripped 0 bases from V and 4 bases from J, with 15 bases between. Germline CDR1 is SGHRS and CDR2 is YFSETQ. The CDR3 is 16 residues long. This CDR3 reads CASSLAFRAIADTQYF. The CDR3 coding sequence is TGCGCCAGCAGCTTGGCCTTCAGGGCGATCGCAGATACGCAGTATTTT.

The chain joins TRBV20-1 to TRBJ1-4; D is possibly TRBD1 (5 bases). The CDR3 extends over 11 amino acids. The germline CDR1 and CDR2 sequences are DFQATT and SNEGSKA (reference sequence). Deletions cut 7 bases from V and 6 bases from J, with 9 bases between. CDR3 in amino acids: CSGGSHEKLFF. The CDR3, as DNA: TGCAGTGGGGGCAGTCATGAAAAACTGTTTTTT.

The CDR3 nucleotides read TGTGCCAGCAGTTACTCGTCGGGGTCTGCTGGAAACACCATATATTTT. Protein: CASSYSSGSAGNTIYF. The rearrangement uses TRBV6-5 and TRBJ1-3; D remains ambiguous. Deletions cut 0 bases from V and 2 bases from J, with 11 bases between. CDR3 length equals 16 residues. The germline V gene has CDR1 MNHEY and CDR2 SVGAGI.

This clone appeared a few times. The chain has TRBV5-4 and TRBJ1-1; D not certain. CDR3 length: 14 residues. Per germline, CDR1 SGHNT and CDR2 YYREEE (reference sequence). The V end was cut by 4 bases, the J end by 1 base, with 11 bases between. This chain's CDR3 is CASSLPSGNTEAFF. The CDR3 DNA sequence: TGTGCCAGCAGCCTCCCCTCGGGGAACACTGAAGCTTTCTTT.

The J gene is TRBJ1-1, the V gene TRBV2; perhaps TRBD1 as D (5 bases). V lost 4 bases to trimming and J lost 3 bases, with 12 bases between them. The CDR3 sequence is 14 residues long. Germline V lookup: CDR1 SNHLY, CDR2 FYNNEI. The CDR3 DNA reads TGTGCCAGCAGTGTGGCCCGGGGGGACACTGAAGCTTTCTTT. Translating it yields CASSVARGDTEAFF.

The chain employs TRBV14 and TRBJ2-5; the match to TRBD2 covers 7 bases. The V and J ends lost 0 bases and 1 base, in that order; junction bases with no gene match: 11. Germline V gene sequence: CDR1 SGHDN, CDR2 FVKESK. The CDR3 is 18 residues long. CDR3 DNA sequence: TGTGCCAGCAGCCAAGATCAAGGGACTACTTTCGGCCAAGAGACCCAGTACTTC. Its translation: CASSQDQGTTFGQETQYF.

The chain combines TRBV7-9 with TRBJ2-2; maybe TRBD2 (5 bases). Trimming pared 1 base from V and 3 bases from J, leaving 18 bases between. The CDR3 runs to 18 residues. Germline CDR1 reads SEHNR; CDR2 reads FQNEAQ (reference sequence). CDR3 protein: CASSLEVEWHGDTGELFF. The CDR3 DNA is TGTGCCAGCAGCTTAGAGGTCGAATGGCACGGGGACACCGGGGAGCTGTTTTTT.

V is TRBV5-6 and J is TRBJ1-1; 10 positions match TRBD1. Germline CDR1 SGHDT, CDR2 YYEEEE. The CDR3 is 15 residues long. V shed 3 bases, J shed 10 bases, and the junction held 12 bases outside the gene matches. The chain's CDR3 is CASSSTGTGARLAFF. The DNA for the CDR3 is TGTGCCAGCAGCTCAACCGGGACAGGGGCAAGATTAGCTTTCTTT.

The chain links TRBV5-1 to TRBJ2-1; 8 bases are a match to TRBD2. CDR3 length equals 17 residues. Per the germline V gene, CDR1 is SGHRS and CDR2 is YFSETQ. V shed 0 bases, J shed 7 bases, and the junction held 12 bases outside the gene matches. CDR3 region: CASSLVTSAKIENEQFF. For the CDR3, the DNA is TGCGCCAGCAGCTTGGTGACTAGCGCAAAAATTGAGAATGAGCAGTTCTTC.

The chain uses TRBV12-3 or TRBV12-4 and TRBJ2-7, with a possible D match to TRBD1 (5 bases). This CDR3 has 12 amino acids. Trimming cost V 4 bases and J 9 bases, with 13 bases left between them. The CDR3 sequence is CASSSGVGRQYF. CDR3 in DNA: TGTGCCAGCAGTTCTGGGGTGGGGCGGCAGTACTTC.

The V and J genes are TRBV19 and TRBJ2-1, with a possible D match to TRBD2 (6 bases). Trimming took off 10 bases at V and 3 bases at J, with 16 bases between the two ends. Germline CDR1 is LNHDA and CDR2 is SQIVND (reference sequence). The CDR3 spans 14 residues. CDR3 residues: CATLSGERYNEQFF. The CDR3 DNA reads TGTGCCACTCTATCGGGGGAACGCTACAATGAGCAGTTCTTC. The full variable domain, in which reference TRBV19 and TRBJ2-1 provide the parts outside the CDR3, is DGGITQSPKYLFRKEGQNVTLSCEQNLNHDAMYWYRQDPGQGLRLIYYSQIVNDFQKGDIAEGYSVSREKKESFPLTVTSAQKNPTAFYLCATLSGERYNEQFFGPGTRLTVL.

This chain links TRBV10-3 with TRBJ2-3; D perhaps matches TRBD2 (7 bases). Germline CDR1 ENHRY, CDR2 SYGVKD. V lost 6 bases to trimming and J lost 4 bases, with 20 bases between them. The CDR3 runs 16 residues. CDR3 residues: CAIRSLGGGLADTQYF. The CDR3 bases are TGTGCCATCAGGAGCCTTGGCGGGGGCCTAGCAGATACGCAGTATTTT.

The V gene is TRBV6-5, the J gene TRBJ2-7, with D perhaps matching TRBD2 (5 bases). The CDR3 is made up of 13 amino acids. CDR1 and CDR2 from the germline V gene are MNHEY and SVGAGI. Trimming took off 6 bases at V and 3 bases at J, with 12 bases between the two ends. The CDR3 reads CASRAGIYYEQYF. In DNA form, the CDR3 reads TGTGCCAGCAGGGCCGGGATTTACTACGAGCAGTACTTC.

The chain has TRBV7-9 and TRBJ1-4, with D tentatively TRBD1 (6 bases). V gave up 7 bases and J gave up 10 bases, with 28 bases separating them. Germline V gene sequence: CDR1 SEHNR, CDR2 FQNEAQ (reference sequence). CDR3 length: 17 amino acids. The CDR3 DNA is TGTGCCAGCACCATCACCCCGCCAGAGGACACCAGGGGAAAACTGTTTTTT. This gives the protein CASTITPPEDTRGKLFF.

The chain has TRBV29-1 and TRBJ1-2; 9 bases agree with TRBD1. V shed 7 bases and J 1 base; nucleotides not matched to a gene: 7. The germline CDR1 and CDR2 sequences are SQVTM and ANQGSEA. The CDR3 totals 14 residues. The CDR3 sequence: CSGQTGGVNYGYTF. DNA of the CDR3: TGCAGCGGCCAGACAGGGGGTGTTAACTATGGCTACACCTTC.

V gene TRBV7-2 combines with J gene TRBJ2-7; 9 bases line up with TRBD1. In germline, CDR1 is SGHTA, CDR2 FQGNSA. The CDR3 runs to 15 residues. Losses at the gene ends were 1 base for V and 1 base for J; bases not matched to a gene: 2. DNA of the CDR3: TGTGCCAGCAGCTTAGTCGGGACAGGGTCCTACGAGCAGTACTTC. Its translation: CASSLVGTGSYEQYF.

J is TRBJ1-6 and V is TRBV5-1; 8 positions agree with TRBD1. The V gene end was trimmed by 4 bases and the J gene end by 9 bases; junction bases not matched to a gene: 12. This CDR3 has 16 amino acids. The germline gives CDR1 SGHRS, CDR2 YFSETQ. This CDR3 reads CASSTTGGAVGSPLHF. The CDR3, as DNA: TGCGCCAGCAGCACAACAGGGGGAGCTGTCGGTTCACCCCTCCACTTT.

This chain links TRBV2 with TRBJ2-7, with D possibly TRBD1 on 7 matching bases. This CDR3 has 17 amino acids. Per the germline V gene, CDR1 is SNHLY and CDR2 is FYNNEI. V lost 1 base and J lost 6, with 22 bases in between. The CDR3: CASSEGFGGGLFGEQYF. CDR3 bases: TGTGCCAGCAGTGAAGGTTTCGGAGGGGGCCTCTTTGGCGAGCAGTACTTC.

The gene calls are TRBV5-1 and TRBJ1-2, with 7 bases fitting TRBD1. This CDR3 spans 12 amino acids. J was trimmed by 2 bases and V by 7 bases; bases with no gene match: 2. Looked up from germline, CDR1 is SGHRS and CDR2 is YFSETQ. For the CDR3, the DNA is TGCGCCAGCTGGGACAGAAACTATGGCTACACCTTC. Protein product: CASWDRNYGYTF.

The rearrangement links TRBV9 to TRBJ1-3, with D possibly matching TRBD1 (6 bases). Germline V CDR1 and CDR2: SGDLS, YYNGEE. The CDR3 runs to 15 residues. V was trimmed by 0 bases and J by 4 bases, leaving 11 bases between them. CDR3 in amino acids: CASSVGGGEGNTIYF. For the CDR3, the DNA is TGTGCCAGCAGCGTAGGAGGGGGTGAAGGAAACACCATATATTTT.

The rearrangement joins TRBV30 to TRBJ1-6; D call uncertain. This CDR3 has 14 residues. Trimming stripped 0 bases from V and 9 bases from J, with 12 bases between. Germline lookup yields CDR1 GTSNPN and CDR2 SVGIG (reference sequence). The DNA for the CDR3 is TGTGCCTGGAGTGTAGGCCCAGGCCCTTCACCCCTCCACTTT. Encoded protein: CAWSVGPGPSPLHF.

The CDR3 reads CASSLSATYEQYF. The DNA of the CDR3 is TGTGCCAGCAGTTTATCGGCAACCTACGAGCAGTACTTC. The chain couples TRBV27 to TRBJ2-7; D is unresolved. Germline values: CDR1 MNHEY, CDR2 SMNVEV (reference sequence). Trimming cost V 0 bases and J 2 bases, with 5 bases left between them. CDR3 length: 13 amino acids.

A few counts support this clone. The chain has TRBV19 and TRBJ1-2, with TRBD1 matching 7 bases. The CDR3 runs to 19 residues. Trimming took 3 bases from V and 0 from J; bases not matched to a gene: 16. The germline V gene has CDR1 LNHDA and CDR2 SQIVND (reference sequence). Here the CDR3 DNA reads TGTGCCAGTAGTATTGACAGGGCCCGTCTCGCCGCTTCTAACTATGGCTACACCTTC. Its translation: CASSIDRARLAASNYGYTF.

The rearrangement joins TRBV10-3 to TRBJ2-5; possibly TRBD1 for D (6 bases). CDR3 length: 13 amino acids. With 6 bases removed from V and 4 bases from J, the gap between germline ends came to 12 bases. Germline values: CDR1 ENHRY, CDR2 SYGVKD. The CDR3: CAIRPNRVETQYF. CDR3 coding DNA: TGTGCCATCAGACCAAACAGGGTAGAGACCCAGTACTTC.

CDR3 loop: CASSIDSYGYTF. Written as DNA, the CDR3 is TGTGCCAGCAGCATAGACAGCTATGGCTACACCTTC. The J gene is TRBJ1-2, the V gene TRBV5-5; D is perhaps TRBD1 (5 bases). Germline CDR1 is SGHKS and CDR2 is YYEKEE (reference sequence). Trimming removed 4 bases at V and 4 bases at J, with 8 bases between. CDR3 length equals 12 residues.

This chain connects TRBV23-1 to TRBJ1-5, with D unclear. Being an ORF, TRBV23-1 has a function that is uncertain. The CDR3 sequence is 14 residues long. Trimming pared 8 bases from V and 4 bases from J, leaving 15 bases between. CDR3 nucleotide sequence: TGCGCCAGCGTTTCGGCCGCGGGGAATCAGCCCCAGCATTTT. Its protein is CASVSAAGNQPQHF.

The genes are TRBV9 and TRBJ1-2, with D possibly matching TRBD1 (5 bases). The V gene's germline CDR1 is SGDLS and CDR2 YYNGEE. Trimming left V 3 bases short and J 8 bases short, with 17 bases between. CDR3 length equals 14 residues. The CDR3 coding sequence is TGTGCCAGCAGCGCCCTCGGGACTACCTTCGGCTACACCTTC. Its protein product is CASSALGTTFGYTF.

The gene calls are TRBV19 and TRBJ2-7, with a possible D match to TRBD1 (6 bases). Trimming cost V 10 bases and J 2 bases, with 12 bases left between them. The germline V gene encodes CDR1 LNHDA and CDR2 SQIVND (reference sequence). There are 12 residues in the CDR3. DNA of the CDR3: TGTGCCACTACAGGGAGTACCTACGAGCAGTACTTC. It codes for CATTGSTYEQYF.